The 5 T cell receptor beta chains reported below all come from one sample, sequenced in a study of radiation and T cells in renal cell carcinoma. Time point specified: baseline pretreatment blood. Treatment meaning: 15 Gy SBRT to primary tumor, nephrectomy 4 weeks later. Only in-frame clones appear in the TCRdb table, and some are missing; sequencing was by immunoSEQ multiplex PCR. Altogether 150,000 or so clones are present, approximately 90% being singletons, with the ten largest covering about 11%. The sample was blood, taken from a patient whose treatment included radiotherapy and nephrectomy. Receptors were obtained from a woman in her fifties or sixties with renal cell carcinoma.

This chain joins TRBV7-2 and TRBJ1-4, with unresolved D. Trimming took 5 bases from V and 3 from J, leaving 13 bases between them. Germline assignment: CDR1 SGHTA and CDR2 FQGNSA. The CDR3 sequence is 15 residues long. The CDR3 sequence: CASSLTPFPNEKLFF. The CDR3 DNA follows: TGTGCCAGCAGCCTGACCCCGTTCCCTAATGAAAAACTGTTTTTT.

The chain couples TRBV6-6 to TRBJ2-5, with 9 bases fitting TRBD2. Trimming took 2 bases from V and 1 from J; bases not matched to a gene: 5. The CDR3 has 16 amino acids. Germline V gene data show CDR1 as MNHNY and CDR2 as SVGAGI (reference sequence). CDR3 residues: CASSYVVAGAQETQYF. CDR3 DNA sequence: TGTGCCAGCAGTTACGTTGTAGCGGGGGCCCAAGAGACCCAGTACTTC.

The chain employs TRBV9 and TRBJ2-5, with TRBD1 matching 8 bases. The V gene end was trimmed by 4 bases and the J gene end by 5 bases; junction bases not matched to a gene: 16. Germline lookup yields CDR1 SGDLS and CDR2 YYNGEE. The CDR3 consists of 17 residues. The CDR3 spells CASSFTRGQGGSETQYF. CDR3 bases: TGTGCCAGCAGCTTCACCCGCGGACAGGGTGGCTCGGAGACCCAGTACTTC.

The chain carries TRBV5-8 and TRBJ2-7, with D perhaps matching TRBD2 (5 bases). The CDR3 has 14 amino acids. Germline lookup yields CDR1 SGHTS and CDR2 YDEGEE. Trimming left V 5 bases short and J 2 bases short, with 14 bases between. In DNA form, the CDR3 reads TGTGCCAGCAGTCACCGATCCGGGACCTACGAGCAGTACTTC. This translates into CASSHRSGTYEQYF.

This chain joins TRBV7-6 and TRBJ2-7, with 11 nucleotides matching TRBD1. The CDR3 sequence is 16 residues long. The J segment lost 4 bases and the V segment lost 5 bases, leaving 10 bases of the junction unmatched. Per the germline V gene, CDR1 is SGHVS and CDR2 is FNYEAQ. The CDR3 sequence is CASSTNRDRGFYEQYF. CDR3 coding DNA: TGTGCCAGCAGCACCAACCGGGACAGGGGGTTTTACGAGCAGTACTTC.